The rows below give T cell receptor beta chains drawn from one sample of a study of blood T cell repertoires in COVID-19. Sequenced by immunoSEQ multiplex PCR; TCRdb stores in-frame clones only, minus some. In the table there are 150,000 to 200,000 clones, 86% of which are singletons. The sequenced sample was peripheral blood. Source of these receptors: a woman aged 70-85 years with acute or convalescent COVID-19. CDR3s include the opening cysteine and the closing phenylalanine or tryptophan. The D gene is left open where the match is weak.

v_call: TRBV4-2; d_call: .; cdr3_aa: CASSQDRQGFQPQHF
v_call: TRBV15; d_call: .; cdr3_aa: CATSRPLYYGYTF
v_call: TRBV7-6; d_call: TRBD1; cdr3_aa: CASTLSSGGSGRGVTGELFF
v_call: TRBV3-1/TRBV3-2; d_call: .; cdr3_aa: CASSSWGQNTEAFF
v_call: TRBV9; d_call: TRBD1; cdr3_aa: CASSDAQGPYNEQFF
v_call: TRBV6-5; d_call: .; cdr3_aa: CASRDSRGARAEAFF
v_call: TRBV7-2; d_call: .; cdr3_aa: CASSPQGTSGNTIYF
v_call: TRBV18; d_call: TRBD2; cdr3_aa: CASSPASGSGAYEQYF
v_call: TRBV12-3/TRBV12-4; d_call: .; cdr3_aa: CASTLGGRETQYF
v_call: TRBV11-2; d_call: TRBD1; cdr3_aa: CASSARQGDSVETQYF
v_call: TRBV5-1; d_call: TRBD1; cdr3_aa: CASSAQGPNTEAFF
v_call: TRBV6-1; d_call: .; cdr3_aa: CASSESIVSVQYGYTF
v_call: TRBV7-3; d_call: TRBD2; cdr3_aa: CASSLTGRATDTQYF